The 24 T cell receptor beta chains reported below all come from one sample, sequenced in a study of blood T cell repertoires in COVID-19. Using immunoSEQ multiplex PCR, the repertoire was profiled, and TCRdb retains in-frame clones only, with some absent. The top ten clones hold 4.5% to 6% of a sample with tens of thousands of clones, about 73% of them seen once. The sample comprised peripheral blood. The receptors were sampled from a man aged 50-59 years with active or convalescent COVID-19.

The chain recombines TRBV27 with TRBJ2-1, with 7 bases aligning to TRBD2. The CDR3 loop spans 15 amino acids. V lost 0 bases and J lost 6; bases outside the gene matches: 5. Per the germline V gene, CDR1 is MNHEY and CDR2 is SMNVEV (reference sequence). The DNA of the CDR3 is TGTGCCAGCAGTTTATCGCGACTAGCCGCCAATGAGCAGTTCTTC. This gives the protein CASSLSRLAANEQFF.

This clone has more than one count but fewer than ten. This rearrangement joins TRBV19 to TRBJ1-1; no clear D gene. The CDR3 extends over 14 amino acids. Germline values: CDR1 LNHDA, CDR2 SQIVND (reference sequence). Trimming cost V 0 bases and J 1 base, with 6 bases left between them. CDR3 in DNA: TGTGCCAGTAGTATAGATCCGGGGAACACTGAAGCTTTCTTT. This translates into CASSIDPGNTEAFF.

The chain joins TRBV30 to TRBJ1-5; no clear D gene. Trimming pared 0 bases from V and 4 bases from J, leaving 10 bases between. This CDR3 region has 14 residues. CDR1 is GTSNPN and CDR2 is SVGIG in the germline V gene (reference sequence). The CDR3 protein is CAWSVRGFNQPQHF. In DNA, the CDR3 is TGTGCCTGGAGTGTACGGGGATTTAATCAGCCCCAGCATTTT.

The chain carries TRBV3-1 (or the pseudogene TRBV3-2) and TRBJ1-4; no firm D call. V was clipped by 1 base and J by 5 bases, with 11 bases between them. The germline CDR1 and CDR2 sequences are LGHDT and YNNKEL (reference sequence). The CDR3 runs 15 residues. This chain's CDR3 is CASSQVFTQNEKLFF. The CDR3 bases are TGTGCCAGCAGCCAAGTTTTTACCCAGAATGAAAAACTGTTTTTT.

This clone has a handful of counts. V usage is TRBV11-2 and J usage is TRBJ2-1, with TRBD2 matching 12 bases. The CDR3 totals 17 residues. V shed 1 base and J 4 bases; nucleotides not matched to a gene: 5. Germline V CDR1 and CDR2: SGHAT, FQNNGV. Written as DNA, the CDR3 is TGTGCCAGCAGCTTAGGGACTAGCGGGGCCATTTACAATGAGCAGTTCTTC. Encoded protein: CASSLGTSGAIYNEQFF.

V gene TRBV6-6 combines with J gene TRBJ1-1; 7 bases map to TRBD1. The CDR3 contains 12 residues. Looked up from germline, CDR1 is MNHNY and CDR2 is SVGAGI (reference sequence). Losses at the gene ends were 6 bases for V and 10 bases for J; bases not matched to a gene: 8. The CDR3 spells CASRRQGGVAFF. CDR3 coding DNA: TGTGCCAGCAGACGACAGGGTGGGGTAGCTTTCTTT.

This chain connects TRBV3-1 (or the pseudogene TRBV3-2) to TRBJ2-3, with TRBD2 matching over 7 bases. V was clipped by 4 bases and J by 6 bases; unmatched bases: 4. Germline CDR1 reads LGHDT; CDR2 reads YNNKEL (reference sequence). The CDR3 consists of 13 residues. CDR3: CASSPLGGDTQYF. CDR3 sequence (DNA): TGTGCCAGCAGCCCCCTGGGAGGGGATACGCAGTATTTT.

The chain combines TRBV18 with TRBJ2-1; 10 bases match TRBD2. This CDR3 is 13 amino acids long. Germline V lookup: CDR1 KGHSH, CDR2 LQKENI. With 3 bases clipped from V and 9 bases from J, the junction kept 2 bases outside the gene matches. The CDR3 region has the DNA TGTGCCAGCTCACCCACTAGCGGGGTTGAGCAGTTCTTC. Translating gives CASSPTSGVEQFF.

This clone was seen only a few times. CDR3 nucleotides: TGTGCCAGCAGCTCACCTAGCGGGGGGGAAGAGACCCAGTACTTC. Its translation is CASSSPSGGEETQYF. V and J are TRBV13 and TRBJ2-5; 12 positions match TRBD2. This CDR3 has 15 amino acids. Germline lookup yields CDR1 PRHDT and CDR2 FYEKMQ (reference sequence). The V segment lost 4 bases and the J segment 3 bases; nucleotides outside the gene matches: 3.

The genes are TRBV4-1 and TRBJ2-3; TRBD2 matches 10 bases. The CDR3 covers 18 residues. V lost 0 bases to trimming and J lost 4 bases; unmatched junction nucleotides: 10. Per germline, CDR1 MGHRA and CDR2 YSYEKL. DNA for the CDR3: TGCGCCAGCAGCCAAGATGGTAGCGGGGGGTTCCTTTCAGATACGCAGTATTTT. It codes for CASSQDGSGGFLSDTQYF.

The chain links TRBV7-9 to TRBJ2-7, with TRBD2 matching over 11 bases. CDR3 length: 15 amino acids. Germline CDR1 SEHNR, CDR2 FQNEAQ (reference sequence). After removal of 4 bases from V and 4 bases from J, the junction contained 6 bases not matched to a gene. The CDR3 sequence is CASSSTSGGTYEQYF. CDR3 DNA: TGTGCCAGCAGCTCCACTAGCGGGGGTACGTACGAGCAGTACTTC.

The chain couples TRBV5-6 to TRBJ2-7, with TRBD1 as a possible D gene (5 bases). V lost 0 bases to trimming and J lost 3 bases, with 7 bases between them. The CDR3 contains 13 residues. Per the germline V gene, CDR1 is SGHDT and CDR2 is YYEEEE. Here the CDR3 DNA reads TGTGCCAGCAGCTTGGGACAGAGCTACGAGCAGTACTTC. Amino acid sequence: CASSLGQSYEQYF.

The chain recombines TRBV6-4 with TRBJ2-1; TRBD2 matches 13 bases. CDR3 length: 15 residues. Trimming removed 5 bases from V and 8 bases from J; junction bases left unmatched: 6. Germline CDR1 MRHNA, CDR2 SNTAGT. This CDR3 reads CASSTTSGGADEQFF. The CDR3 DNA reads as TGTGCCAGCAGTACCACTAGCGGGGGGGCGGATGAGCAGTTCTTC.

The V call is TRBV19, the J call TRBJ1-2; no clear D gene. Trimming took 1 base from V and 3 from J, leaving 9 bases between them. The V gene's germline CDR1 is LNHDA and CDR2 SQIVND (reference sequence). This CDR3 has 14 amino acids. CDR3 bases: TGTGCCAGTAGTATAGCGGGAGTCTACTATGGCTACACCTTC. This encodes CASSIAGVYYGYTF.

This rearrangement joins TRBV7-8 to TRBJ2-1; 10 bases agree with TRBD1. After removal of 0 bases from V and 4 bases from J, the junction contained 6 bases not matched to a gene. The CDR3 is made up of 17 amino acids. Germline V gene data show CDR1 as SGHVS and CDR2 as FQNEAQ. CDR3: CASSLAWTGGSYNEQFF. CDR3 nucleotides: TGTGCCAGCAGCTTAGCGTGGACAGGGGGATCTTACAATGAGCAGTTCTTC.

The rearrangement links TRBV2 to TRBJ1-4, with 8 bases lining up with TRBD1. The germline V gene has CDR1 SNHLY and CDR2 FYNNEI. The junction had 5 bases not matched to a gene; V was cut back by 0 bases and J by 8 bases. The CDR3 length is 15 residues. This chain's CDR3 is CASSEAGQGREKLFF. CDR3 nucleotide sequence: TGTGCCAGCAGTGAAGCTGGACAGGGAAGAGAAAAACTGTTTTTT.

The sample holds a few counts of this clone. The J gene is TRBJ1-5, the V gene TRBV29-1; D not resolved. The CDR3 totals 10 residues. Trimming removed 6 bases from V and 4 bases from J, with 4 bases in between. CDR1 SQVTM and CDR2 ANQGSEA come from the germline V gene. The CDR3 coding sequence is TGCAGCGTCGGTAATCAGCCCCAGCATTTT. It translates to CSVGNQPQHF.

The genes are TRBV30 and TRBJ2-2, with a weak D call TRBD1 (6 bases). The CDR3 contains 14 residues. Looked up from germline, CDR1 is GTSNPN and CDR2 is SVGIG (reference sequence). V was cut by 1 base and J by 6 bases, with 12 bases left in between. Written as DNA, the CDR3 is TGTGCCTGGAGTGGGGACATATGGGCCGGGGAGCTGTTTTTT. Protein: CAWSGDIWAGELFF. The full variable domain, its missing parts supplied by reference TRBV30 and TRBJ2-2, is SQTIHQWPATLVQPVGSPLSLECTVEGTSNPNLYWYRQAAGRGLQLLFYSVGIGQISSEVPQNLSASRPQDRQFILSSKKLLLSDSGFYLCAWSGDIWAGELFFGEGSRLTVL.

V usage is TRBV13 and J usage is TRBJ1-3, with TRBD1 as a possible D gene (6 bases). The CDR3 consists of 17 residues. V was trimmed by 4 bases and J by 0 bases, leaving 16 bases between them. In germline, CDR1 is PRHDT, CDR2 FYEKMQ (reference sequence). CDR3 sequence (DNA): TGTGCCAGCAGCTCCCAAAGCAGGGGATTCTCTGGAAACACCATATATTTT. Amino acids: CASSSQSRGFSGNTIYF.

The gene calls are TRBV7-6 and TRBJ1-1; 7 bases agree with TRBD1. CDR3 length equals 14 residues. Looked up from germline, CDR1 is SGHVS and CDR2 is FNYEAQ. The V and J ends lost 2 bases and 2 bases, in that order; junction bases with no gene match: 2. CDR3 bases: TGTGCCAGCAGCTTAAGACAGGGCAACACTGAAGCTTTCTTT. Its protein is CASSLRQGNTEAFF.

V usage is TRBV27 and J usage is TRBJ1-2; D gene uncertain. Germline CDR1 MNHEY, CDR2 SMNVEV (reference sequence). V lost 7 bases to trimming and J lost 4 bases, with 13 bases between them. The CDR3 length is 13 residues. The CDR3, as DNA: TGTGCCAGCAAACTTGCCGCCGGCTATGGCTACACCTTC. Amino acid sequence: CASKLAAGYGYTF.

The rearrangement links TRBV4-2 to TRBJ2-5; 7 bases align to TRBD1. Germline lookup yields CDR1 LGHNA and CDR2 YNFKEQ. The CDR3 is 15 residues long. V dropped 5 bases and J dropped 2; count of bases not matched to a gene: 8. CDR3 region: CASSGRQGLQETQYF. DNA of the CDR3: TGTGCCAGCAGCGGACGACAGGGCCTGCAAGAGACCCAGTACTTC.

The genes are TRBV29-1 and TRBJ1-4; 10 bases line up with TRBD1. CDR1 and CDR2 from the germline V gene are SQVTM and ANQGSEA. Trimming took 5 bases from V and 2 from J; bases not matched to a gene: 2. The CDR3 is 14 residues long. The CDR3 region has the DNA TGCAGCGTTCGGACAGGGGGGACTAATGAAAAACTGTTTTTT. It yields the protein CSVRTGGTNEKLFF.

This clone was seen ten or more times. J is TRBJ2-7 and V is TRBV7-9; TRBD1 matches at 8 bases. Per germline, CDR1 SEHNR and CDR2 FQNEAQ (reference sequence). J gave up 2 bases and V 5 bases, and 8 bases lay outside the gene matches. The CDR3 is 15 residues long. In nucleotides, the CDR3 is TGTGCCAGCAGCGGGTGGGACAGGTCGACCTACGAGCAGTACTTC. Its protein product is CASSGWDRSTYEQYF.